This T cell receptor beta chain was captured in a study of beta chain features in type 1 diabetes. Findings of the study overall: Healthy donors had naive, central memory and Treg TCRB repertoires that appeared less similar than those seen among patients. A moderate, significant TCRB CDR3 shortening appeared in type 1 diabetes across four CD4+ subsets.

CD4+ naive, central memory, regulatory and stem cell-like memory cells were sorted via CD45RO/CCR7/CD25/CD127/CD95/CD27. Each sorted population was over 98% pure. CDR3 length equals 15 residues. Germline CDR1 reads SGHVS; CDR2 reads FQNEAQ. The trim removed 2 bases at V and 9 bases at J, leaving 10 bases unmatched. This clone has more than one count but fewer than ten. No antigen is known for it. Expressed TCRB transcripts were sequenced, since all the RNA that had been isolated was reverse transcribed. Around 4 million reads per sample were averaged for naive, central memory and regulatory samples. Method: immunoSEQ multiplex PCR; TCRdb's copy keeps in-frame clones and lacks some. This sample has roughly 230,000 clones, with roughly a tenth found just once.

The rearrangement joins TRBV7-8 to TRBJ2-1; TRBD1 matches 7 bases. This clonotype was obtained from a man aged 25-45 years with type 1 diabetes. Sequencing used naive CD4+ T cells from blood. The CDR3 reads CASSLWRQGNVEQFF. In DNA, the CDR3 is TGTGCCAGCAGCTTATGGAGACAGGGTAATGTTGAGCAGTTCTTC.